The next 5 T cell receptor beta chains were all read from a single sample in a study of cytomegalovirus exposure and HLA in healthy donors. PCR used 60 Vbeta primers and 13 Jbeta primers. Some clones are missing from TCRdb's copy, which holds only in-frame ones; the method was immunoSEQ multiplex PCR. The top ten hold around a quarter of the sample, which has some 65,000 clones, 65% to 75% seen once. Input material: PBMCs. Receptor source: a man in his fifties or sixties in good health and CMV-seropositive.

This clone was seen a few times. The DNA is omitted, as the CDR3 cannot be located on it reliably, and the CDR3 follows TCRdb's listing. CDR3 sequence reads: CSFFGPGYDEQYF. V is TRBV29-1 and J is TRBJ2-7; the table's D call, TRBD1, has no DNA check behind it. Germline V lookup: CDR1 SQVTM, CDR2 ANQGSEA. Ends included, the CDR3 has 13 residues.

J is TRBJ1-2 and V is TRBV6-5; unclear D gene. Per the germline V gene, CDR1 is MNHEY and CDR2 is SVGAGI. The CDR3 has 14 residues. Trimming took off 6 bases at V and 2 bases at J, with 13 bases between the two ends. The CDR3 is CASSPGLKNYGYTF. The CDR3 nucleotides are TGTGCCAGCAGCCCAGGACTCAAAAACTATGGCTACACCTTC.

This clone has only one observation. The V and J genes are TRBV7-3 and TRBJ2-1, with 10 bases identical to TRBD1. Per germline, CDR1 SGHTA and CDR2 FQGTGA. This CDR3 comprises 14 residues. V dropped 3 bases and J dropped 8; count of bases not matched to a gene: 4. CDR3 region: CASSLTGGMDEQFF. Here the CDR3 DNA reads TGTGCCAGCAGCTTGACAGGGGGCATGGATGAGCAGTTCTTC. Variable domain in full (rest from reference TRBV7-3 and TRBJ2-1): GAGVSQTPSNKVTEKGKYVELRCDPISGHTALYWYRQSLGQGPEFLIYFQGTGAADDSGLPNDRFFAVRPEGSVSTLKIQRTERGDSAVYLCASSLTGGMDEQFFGPGTRLTVL.

The CDR3 nucleotides are TGTGCCAGCAGCTCCTACTATGGCTACACCTTC. It translates to CASSSYYGYTF. This chain joins TRBV7-2 and TRBJ1-2; D remains unclear. Looked up from germline, CDR1 is SGHTA and CDR2 is FQGNSA. V lost 4 bases to trimming and J lost 3 bases, with 3 bases between them. The CDR3 totals 11 residues.

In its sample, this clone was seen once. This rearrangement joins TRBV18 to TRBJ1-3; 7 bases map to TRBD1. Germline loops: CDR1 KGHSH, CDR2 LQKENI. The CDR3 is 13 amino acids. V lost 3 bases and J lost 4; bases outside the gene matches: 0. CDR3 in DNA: TGTGCCAGCTCACCGGGACAGGGAAACACCATATATTTT. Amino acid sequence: CASSPGQGNTIYF.